A few counts support the clone carrying this T cell receptor (beta chain). The V and J ends lost 5 bases and 4 bases respectively, with 12 bases between them. The CDR3 spans 14 residues. Germline CDR1 MNHNY, CDR2 SVGAGI (reference sequence). Amplification used 60 Vbeta primers and 13 Jbeta primers. The table came from immunoSEQ multiplex PCR; TCRdb's copy has only in-frame clones and leaves some out. The sample carries approximately 65,000 clones, around 68% recorded once. These data originate in a study of cytomegalovirus exposure and HLA in healthy donors. Study-wide context: Approximately 85 million unique TCRs from HLA-typed donors made up an early data release.

The V gene is TRBV6-6, the J gene TRBJ1-5; D might be TRBD1 (5 bases). This clonotype was obtained from a man between 40 and 49 years old in good health and CMV-seropositive. The source material was PBMCs. This CDR3 reads CASSPGRGNQPQHF. The CDR3 DNA sequence: TGTGCCAGCAGTCCCGGACGGGGGAATCAGCCCCAGCATTTT.